These T cell receptor beta chains were read from a single sample in a study of vaccination effects on CD4 cells after COVID-19. Clones were sequenced by immunoSEQ multiplex PCR, and TCRdb holds only the in-frame ones, with some missing. Among some 30,000 clones listed, over 75% were seen once. Antigen specificity for these receptors is unknown. The sample here was CD4+ T cells from PBMCs cultured with SARS-CoV-2 spike peptides, taken after COVID-19 vaccination. These receptors all come from a human donor who received a COVID-19 vaccine. Some clones in this sample may be carry-over from other donors' samples. Each CDR3 is given with its conserved first and last residue. A D gene is named only where the DNA matches it firmly. Not every row has a clone size; where given, it reads once, few, many or a size class.

>few|TRBJ2-3|TRBD2|TRBV7-9
CASSLPAGGAITDTQYF
TGTGCCAGCAGCTTACCCGCGGGGGGGGCAATCACAGATACGCAGTATTTT
>-|TRBJ1-2|TRBD1|TRBV6-5
CASIRTGGFYGYTF
TGTGCCAGCATTAGGACAGGGGGTTTCTATGGCTACACCTTC
>-|TRBJ1-2|TRBD1|TRBV6-6
CASSPGGSGYTF
TGTGCCAGCAGTCCAGGGGGCTCTGGCTACACCTTC
>-|TRBJ1-1|-|TRBV18
CASSPPGGGGPEAFF
TGTGCCAGCTCACCACCTGGGGGGGGAGGCCCTGAAGCTTTCTTT
>-|TRBJ1-3|TRBD1|TRBV7-9
CASSLWTGSSGNTIYF
TGTGCCAGCAGCTTGTGGACAGGGAGCTCTGGAAACACCATATATTTT
>-|TRBJ1-5|-|TRBV19
CASSRAPGRQEPQHF
TGTGCCAGTAGTAGGGCTCCCGGACGTCAAGAGCCCCAGCATTTT
>-|TRBJ2-5|TRBD2|TRBV6-5
CASSYPGGGETQYF
TGTGCCAGCAGTTACCCGGGGGGTGGAGAGACCCAGTACTTC
>-|TRBJ1-1|-|TRBV21-1
CASSKAGTGDTEAFF
TGTGCCAGCAGCAAAGCTGGGACAGGGGATACTGAAGCTTTCTTT
>-|TRBJ1-1|-|TRBV7-9
CASSLEQTEAFF
TGTGCCAGCAGCTTAGAGCAGACTGAAGCTTTCTTT
>few|TRBJ2-2|-|TRBV3-1/TRBV3-2
CASRGWNTGELFF
TGTGCCAGCAGGGGCTGGAACACCGGGGAGCTGTTTTTT
>-|TRBJ1-1|-|TRBV5-1
CASSLQGGTEAFF
TGCGCCAGCAGCTTACAGGGAGGAACTGAAGCTTTCTTT
>-|TRBJ1-2|TRBD1|TRBV3-1/TRBV3-2
CASSPTGAGVGYGYTF
TGTGCCAGCAGCCCCACAGGGGCGGGAGTTGGCTATGGCTACACCTTC
>-|TRBJ2-1|TRBD1|TRBV24-1
CATSDRQGGDNEQFF
TGTGCCACCAGTGATCGACAGGGGGGGGACAATGAGCAGTTCTTC
>-|TRBJ1-4|-|TRBV5-5
CASSLTTVANEKLFF
TGTGCCAGCAGCCTCACGACAGTCGCTAATGAAAAACTGTTTTTT
>-|TRBJ2-6|TRBD1|TRBV3-1/TRBV3-2
CASSPPNWDRVTSGANVLTF
TGTGCCAGCAGCCCCCCGAATTGGGACAGGGTTACCTCTGGGGCCAACGTCCTGACTTTC
>once|TRBJ1-4|-|TRBV4-3
CASSQLSPNEKLFF
TGCGCCAGCAGCCAACTTTCACCTAATGAAAAACTGTTTTTT
>-|TRBJ2-1|TRBD1|TRBV2
CASSRDSYNEQFF
TGTGCCAGCAGTAGGGACAGTTACAATGAGCAGTTCTTC
>-|TRBJ2-3|TRBD2|TRBV27
CASSLTAPSGGTYTQYF
TGTGCCAGCAGTTTAACGGCGCCTAGCGGGGGGACCTATACGCAGTATTTT
>-|TRBJ2-3|-|TRBV9
CASRGDPHTDTQYF
TGTGCCAGCCGAGGGGACCCTCACACAGATACGCAGTATTTT
>-|TRBJ1-1|-|TRBV20-1
CSGGEVSEAFF
TGCAGTGGCGGGGAAGTCTCTGAAGCTTTCTTT
>-|TRBJ1-2|-|TRBV19
CASRPGERFYGYTF
TGTGCCAGTAGGCCCGGGGAAAGGTTCTATGGCTACACCTTC
>-|TRBJ1-5|-|TRBV13
CASSANSNQPQHF
TGTGCCAGCAGCGCAAACTCAAATCAGCCCCAGCATTTT
>-|TRBJ1-1|TRBD1|TRBV6-5
CASSYGTGGITEAFF
TGTGCCAGCAGTTACGGGACAGGGGGCATCACTGAAGCTTTCTTT